The 15 T cell receptor beta chains below all came from one sample that was sequenced in a study of T cell responses to AZD1222 COVID-19 vaccine. Produced via immunoSEQ multiplex PCR; TCRdb's table is partial and in-frame only. The sample includes some 120,000 clones, about 92% of them seen just once. The input for sequencing was peripheral blood, taken on day 0 of AZD1222 vaccination. These TCRs come from an adult in good health.

This sequence joins TRBV4-2 and TRBJ1-4; 8 bases line up with TRBD1. Trimming cost V 2 bases and J 5 bases; bases outside gene matches: 7. Germline CDR1 and CDR2: LGHNA and YNFKEQ. The CDR3 totals 16 residues. The CDR3 nucleotides are TGTGCCAGCAGCCAATGGACAGGGACCGAAAATGAAAAACTGTTTTTT. Its translation is CASSQWTGTENEKLFF.

In nucleotides, the CDR3 is TGCGCCAGCAGCCAAGCCCACGCGGGGGAAGGTAAGGACACTGAAGCTTTCTTT. Encoded protein: CASSQAHAGEGKDTEAFF. The chain recombines TRBV4-1 with TRBJ1-1; tentative D call: TRBD1 (5 bases). CDR3 length: 18 residues. V was shortened by 1 base and J by 3 bases, with 21 bases between the two germline ends. Per germline, CDR1 MGHRA and CDR2 YSYEKL.

This chain connects TRBV12-5 to TRBJ1-5; 11 positions agree with TRBD1. V shed 0 bases and J 6 bases; nucleotides not matched to a gene: 10. From germline, CDR1 is LGHNT and CDR2 FRNRAP. The CDR3 totals 18 residues. The CDR3 spells CASGLVLWDRGVTQPQHF. The CDR3 DNA is TGTGCTAGTGGTTTGGTACTCTGGGACAGGGGGGTCACTCAGCCCCAGCATTTT.

The V gene is TRBV19, the J gene TRBJ1-5; 9 bases align to TRBD1. Germline-derived CDR1 and CDR2 are LNHDA and SQIVND (reference sequence). Trimming at V came to 5 bases and at J to 6 bases, leaving 8 bases not matched to a gene. The CDR3 covers 15 residues. CDR3 bases: TGTGCCAGTAGTTTGCCCCTACAGGGGGCTCAGCCCCAGCATTTT. Residues: CASSLPLQGAQPQHF.

This sequence joins TRBV28 and TRBJ1-1; D gene uncertain. V was trimmed by 2 bases and J by 11 bases, leaving 12 bases between them. Per germline, CDR1 MDHEN and CDR2 SYDVKM. CDR3 length: 12 residues. CDR3 loop: CASSLEGSTAFF. In nucleotides, the CDR3 is TGTGCCAGCAGTTTAGAAGGGTCTACGGCTTTCTTT.

This chain connects TRBV11-3 to TRBJ2-1, with D possibly TRBD1 on 6 matching bases. This CDR3 spans 15 amino acids. In germline, CDR1 is SGHNT, CDR2 YENEEA. V was pared by 1 base and J by 4 bases, with 11 bases between. CDR3 DNA sequence: TGTGCCAGCAGCTTAGGCAGGACAGATTACAATGAGCAGTTCTTC. Amino acid sequence: CASSLGRTDYNEQFF.

The chain recombines TRBV3-1 (or the pseudogene TRBV3-2) with TRBJ2-1; D is undetermined. CDR1 is LGHDT, CDR2 YNNKEL, per germline (reference sequence). This CDR3 is 16 amino acids long. Trimming removed 4 bases at V and 7 bases at J, with 20 bases between. CDR3 DNA: TGTGCCAGCAGCCTTCATCAGGCAGGTTCAAGGAATGAGCAGTTCTTC. Protein sequence: CASSLHQAGSRNEQFF.

This clone was counted a few times. The V call is TRBV7-9, the J call TRBJ2-7; 10 nucleotides line up with TRBD2. Germline V lookup: CDR1 SEHNR, CDR2 FQNEAQ (reference sequence). The CDR3 runs 15 residues. J was trimmed by 2 bases and V by 4 bases; bases with no gene match: 5. The CDR3 nucleotides read TGTGCCAGCAGCTCTCAAGCGGGAGGGGCCTACGAGCAGTACTTC. This gives the protein CASSSQAGGAYEQYF.

V usage is TRBV3-1 (or the pseudogene TRBV3-2) and J usage is TRBJ1-5; D unresolved. The CDR3 is 14 amino acids. Trimming shortened V by 3 bases and J by 2 bases, and 8 bases separated the two germline ends. The V gene's germline CDR1 is LGHDT and CDR2 YNNKEL (reference sequence). CDR3 nucleotide sequence: TGTGCCAGCAGCCAGGGATTTGGCAATCAGCCCCAGCATTTT. Translating gives CASSQGFGNQPQHF.

The V gene is TRBV7-9, the J gene TRBJ1-4; D ambiguous. V was cut by 5 bases and J by 8 bases, with 18 bases left in between. The CDR3 is 15 residues long. The V gene's germline CDR1 is SEHNR and CDR2 FQNEAQ (reference sequence). The CDR3 nucleotides are TGTGCCAGCAGCCAGCGAGGGTGGGAAGGAGAAAAACTGTTTTTT. This gives the protein CASSQRGWEGEKLFF.

The V call is TRBV7-3, the J call TRBJ1-2, with TRBD1 as a possible D gene (5 bases). V dropped 0 bases and J dropped 2 bases, with 7 bases sitting between them. CDR1 and CDR2 (germline): SGHTA, FQGTGA. CDR3 length: 14 amino acids. The CDR3 protein is CASSLTSGNYGYTF. In DNA form, the CDR3 reads TGTGCCAGCAGCTTAACGTCAGGGAACTATGGCTACACCTTC.

The chain links TRBV7-3 to TRBJ2-1; 11 positions match TRBD2. The CDR3 contains 16 residues. CDR1 SGHTA and CDR2 FQGTGA come from the germline V gene. V dropped 3 bases and J dropped 4; count of bases not matched to a gene: 5. CDR3 nucleotide sequence: TGTGCCAGCAGCTTTTCCGGGACTAGCGGATACAATGAGCAGTTCTTC. Residues: CASSFSGTSGYNEQFF.

The chain uses TRBV28 and TRBJ2-1, with TRBD2 as a possible D gene (6 bases). The V and J ends lost 6 bases and 9 bases respectively, with 18 bases between them. CDR3 length: 14 amino acids. Per germline, CDR1 MDHEN and CDR2 SYDVKM. The CDR3 loop reads CASSAGTPSLEQFF. CDR3 bases: TGTGCCAGCAGCGCCGGGACTCCTTCGCTTGAGCAGTTCTTC.

The CDR3 here is CASSSGLGETQYF. The CDR3 DNA follows: TGTGCCAGCAGCTCAGGACTAGGAGAGACCCAGTACTTC. The chain uses TRBV11-2 and TRBJ2-5, with TRBD2 identical over 7 bases. J was trimmed by 4 bases and V by 4 bases; bases with no gene match: 3. The germline V gene encodes CDR1 SGHAT and CDR2 FQNNGV. The CDR3 is 13 amino acids.

The chain links TRBV7-9 to TRBJ1-5, with D unclear. Germline CDR1 reads SEHNR; CDR2 reads FQNEAQ (reference sequence). The V and J ends lost 1 base and 4 bases respectively, with 14 bases between them. The CDR3 is 16 amino acids. CDR3 sequence reads: CASSLEAHGTNQPQHF. CDR3 in DNA: TGTGCCAGCAGCTTAGAAGCACACGGTACTAATCAGCCCCAGCATTTT.